Below are 32 T cell receptor beta chains sequenced from a single sample in a study of T-cell memory formation after mild COVID-19. TCRdb reprocessed the 5' RACE reads with MiXCR, giving one entry per CDR3 protein. The sample gives roughly 320,000 distinct CDR3 sequences, over 25% of which show up once; around an eighth is in the top ten. Specimen: PBMCs or a T cell subset sorted from them (not recorded which). The receptor source for this set is an adult woman who had mild COVID-19 (a few samples of this study predate the infection). Cell type and time point are not known.

This clonotype was observed a handful of times. This chain uses TRBV6-5 with TRBJ2-5; D ambiguous. Germline V lookup: CDR1 MNHEY, CDR2 SVGAGI. The V end was cut by 2 bases, the J end by 5 bases, with 6 bases between. The CDR3 is 12 residues long. In DNA form, the CDR3 reads TGTGCCAGCAGTTACGTCGGGGAGACCCAGTACTTC. It encodes CASSYVGETQYF.

The chain combines TRBV19 with TRBJ1-6; no clear D gene. The CDR3 extends over 15 amino acids. Germline CDR1 reads LNHDA; CDR2 reads SQIVND (reference sequence). The V gene lost 3 bases and the J gene lost 5 bases, with 11 bases spanning the gap. In nucleotides, the CDR3 is TGTGCCAGTAGTATTGCGGCGAGAGATAATTCACCCCTCCACTTT. As protein: CASSIAARDNSPLHF.

The chain joins TRBV24-1 to TRBJ1-1, with D unclear. V was clipped by 2 bases and J by 1 base, with 4 bases between them. The CDR3 is made up of 13 amino acids. From germline, CDR1 is KGHDR and CDR2 SFDVKD. The DNA for the CDR3 is TGTGCCACCAGTGATTGGGGGAACACTGAAGCTTTCTTT. This encodes CATSDWGNTEAFF.

The chain is built from TRBV7-2 and TRBJ2-3; possibly TRBD2 for D (6 bases). This CDR3 spans 17 amino acids. Per germline, CDR1 SGHTA and CDR2 FQGNSA. V lost 4 bases and J lost 4, with 21 bases in between. CDR3 sequence: CASSSTSGPSGADTQYF. CDR3 bases: TGTGCCAGCAGCTCTACCAGCGGGCCGTCCGGCGCAGATACGCAGTATTTT.

This clonotype was counted a few times. This chain joins TRBV2 and TRBJ1-5; D remains unclear. The CDR3 is 14 residues long. The germline V and J ends were trimmed by 6 bases and 0 bases, with 9 bases remaining between them. Germline CDR1 and CDR2: SNHLY and FYNNEI. The CDR3 DNA reads TGTGCCAGCAGAGACACAGTTAGCAATCAGCCCCAGCATTTT. Its protein product is CASRDTVSNQPQHF.

The gene calls are TRBV30 and TRBJ1-3, with 8 bases matching TRBD1. Germline trimming cut 5 bases from V and 4 bases from J; bases unmatched to any gene: 7. Germline V lookup: CDR1 GTSNPN, CDR2 SVGIG (reference sequence). The CDR3 length is 14 residues. The CDR3 DNA is TGTGCCTGGTCGCAGGGGGCGAAAGGAAACACCATATATTTT. Amino acid sequence: CAWSQGAKGNTIYF. The full variable domain, its missing parts supplied by reference TRBV30 and TRBJ1-3, is SQTIHQWPATLVQPVGSPLSLECTVEGTSNPNLYWYRQAAGRGLQLLFYSVGIGQISSEVPQNLSASRPQDRQFILSSKKLLLSDSGFYLCAWSQGAKGNTIYFGEGSWLTVV.

In this sample, this clonotype turned up many times. This sequence joins TRBV3-1 and TRBJ2-7; 10 nucleotides match TRBD1. Germline V gene sequence: CDR1 LGHDT, CDR2 YNNKEL (reference sequence). The CDR3 has 19 residues. Trimming at V came to 2 bases and at J to 5 bases, leaving 18 bases not matched to a gene. CDR3 DNA: TGTGCCAGCAGCCAACCGCTACCCTCGGGACAGGGGTACATCCACGAGCAGTACTTC. Translation: CASSQPLPSGQGYIHEQYF.

The CDR3 loop is CASSLFGERPQHF. The DNA for the CDR3 is TGTGCCAGCTCTCTCTTCGGGGAGAGGCCCCAGCATTTT. The chain recombines TRBV27 with TRBJ1-5; no reliable D call. Germline values: CDR1 MNHEY, CDR2 SMNVEV (reference sequence). CDR3 length equals 13 residues. Trimming removed 8 bases at V and 9 bases at J, with 17 bases between.

The rearrangement uses TRBV6-2 or TRBV6-3 and TRBJ1-3; D possibly corresponds to TRBD1 (5 bases). The CDR3 length is 15 residues. The ends were cut back, 2 bases at V and 3 bases at J, with 11 bases in the middle. Germline CDR1 and CDR2: MNHEY and SVGEGT. Here the CDR3 reads CASSYLTANGNTIYF. For the CDR3, the DNA is TGTGCCAGCAGTTACCTGACAGCGAATGGAAACACCATATATTTT.

V gene TRBV7-9 combines with J gene TRBJ2-1; tentative D call: TRBD2 (6 bases). The ends were cut back, 2 bases at V and 7 bases at J, with 21 bases in the middle. Per germline, CDR1 SEHNR and CDR2 FQNEAQ (reference sequence). The CDR3 spans 17 residues. CDR3 coding DNA: TGTGCCAGCAGCTTACCCGACTGGGACTTACCCTTGAATGAGCAGTTCTTC. Amino acid sequence: CASSLPDWDLPLNEQFF.

This clonotype was seen at least ten times. The chain uses TRBV7-9 and TRBJ2-1; D is undetermined. The CDR3 runs to 13 residues. The ends were cut back, 5 bases at V and 8 bases at J, with 13 bases in the middle. The germline V gene encodes CDR1 SEHNR and CDR2 FQNEAQ (reference sequence). The CDR3 region is CASSPKTWDEQFF. The CDR3 DNA reads TGTGCCAGCAGCCCCAAGACCTGGGATGAGCAGTTCTTC.

This chain links TRBV12-3 or TRBV12-4 with TRBJ2-6; D call uncertain. This CDR3 is built from 14 residues. The V and J ends lost 3 bases and 0 bases respectively, with 3 bases between them. CDR3 coding DNA: TGTGCCAGCAGTTTGCTCTCTGGGGCCAACGTCCTGACTTTC. Protein product: CASSLLSGANVLTF.

This sequence joins TRBV9 and TRBJ2-7; 8 nucleotides line up with TRBD2. The V and J ends lost 0 bases and 6 bases, in that order; junction bases with no gene match: 5. This CDR3 is built from 14 residues. CDR1 and CDR2 (germline): SGDLS, YYNGEE. The CDR3 DNA reads as TGTGCCAGCAGCGTAGAAGCGGGAGAGGGCGAGCAGTACTTC. It is translated as CASSVEAGEGEQYF. The variable domain in full, with the rest retrieved from reference TRBV9 and TRBJ2-7, is DSGVTQTPKHLITATGQRVTLRCSPRSGDLSVYWYQQSLDQGLQFLIQYYNGEERAKGNILERFSAQQFPDLHSELNLSSLELGDSALYFCASSVEAGEGEQYFGPGTRLTVT.

This clonotype turned up a few times. The chain links TRBV5-1 to TRBJ2-7; D tentatively reads TRBD1 or TRBD2 (5 bases each). Trimming stripped 4 bases from V and 0 bases from J, with 11 bases between. The CDR3 covers 14 residues. The germline CDR1 and CDR2 sequences are SGHRS and YFSETQ. CDR3 in amino acids: CASSPGPDSYEQYF. The CDR3 DNA reads as TGCGCCAGCAGCCCGGGACCCGACTCCTACGAGCAGTACTTC.

The genes are TRBV2 and TRBJ2-3, with 11 positions matching TRBD2. CDR3 length: 14 amino acids. Looked up from germline, CDR1 is SNHLY and CDR2 is FYNNEI. J was trimmed by 2 bases and V by 8 bases; bases with no gene match: 3. The CDR3 spells CASLAGGYTDTQYF. The CDR3 coding sequence is TGTGCCAGCCTAGCGGGGGGCTACACAGATACGCAGTATTTT.

This clonotype came up a few times. This chain joins TRBV7-2 and TRBJ2-3; D is unresolved. Trimming stripped 0 bases from V and 1 base from J, with 5 bases between. CDR3 length: 14 residues. CDR1 and CDR2 from the germline V gene are SGHTA and FQGNSA. In DNA form, the CDR3 reads TGTGCCAGCAGCTTAGCCAGCCGCACAGATACGCAGTATTTT. Its protein product is CASSLASRTDTQYF.

This clonotype was observed a handful of times. The chain employs TRBV24-1 and TRBJ1-5; D is undetermined. V was shortened by 6 bases and J by 1 base, with 12 bases between the two germline ends. CDR1 and CDR2 from the germline V gene are KGHDR and SFDVKD. This CDR3 is 15 amino acids long. For the CDR3, the DNA is TGTGCCACCAGTCGTGGTCCATTGAGCAATCAGCCCCAGCATTTT. Translation gives CATSRGPLSNQPQHF.

This rearrangement joins TRBV18 to TRBJ2-1; 8 nucleotides match TRBD2. V was pared by 3 bases and J by 0 bases, with 19 bases of the junction left unmatched. This CDR3 is 21 amino acids long. CDR1 and CDR2 (germline): KGHSH, LQKENI. CDR3 residues: CASSPVPFQGGLAGSYNEQFF. The CDR3 region has the DNA TGTGCCAGCTCACCGGTCCCCTTCCAGGGAGGACTAGCTGGCTCCTACAATGAGCAGTTCTTC.

This clonotype appeared a few times. The chain carries TRBV7-9 and TRBJ2-7; TRBD1 is a possible D gene (6 bases). Per germline, CDR1 SEHNR and CDR2 FQNEAQ (reference sequence). The CDR3 contains 13 residues. Trimming pared 1 base from V and 6 bases from J, leaving 10 bases between. The CDR3 DNA follows: TGTGCCAGCAGCTTAGTCGGACAGAGCGAGCAGTACTTC. This encodes CASSLVGQSEQYF.

In this sample, this clonotype turned up a few times. The chain has TRBV21-1 and TRBJ2-1; the table's D call, TRBD2, has no DNA check behind it. TRBV21-1 is noted as a pseudogene. There are 18 residues in the CDR3. CDR3 loop: CASSKFLAGGPFHNEQFF. Written as DNA, the CDR3 is TGTGCCAGCAGCAAATTTCTAGCGGGAGGCCCATTTCACAATGAGCAGTTCTTC.

The chain recombines TRBV29-1 with TRBJ2-3, with 11 bases matching TRBD2. V gave up 7 bases and J gave up 4 bases; unmatched junction bases: 4. Germline V CDR1 and CDR2: SQVTM, ANQGSEA. The length of the CDR3 is 13 residues. The CDR3: CSALLAGADTQYF. DNA of the CDR3: TGCAGCGCCCTACTAGCGGGGGCAGATACGCAGTATTTT.

This chain connects TRBV5-4 to TRBJ2-1, with 13 bases fitting TRBD2. Germline trimming cut 1 base from V and 2 bases from J; bases unmatched to any gene: 12. There are 20 residues in the CDR3. Germline assignment: CDR1 SGHNT and CDR2 YYREEE (reference sequence). The CDR3, as DNA: TGTGCCAGCAGCTTGAAGGGCCTGACTAGCGGGAGGTCCACCTACAATGAGCAGTTCTTC. This sequence encodes CASSLKGLTSGRSTYNEQFF.

The gene calls are TRBV20-1 and TRBJ1-1, with D maybe TRBD1 (6 bases). In germline, CDR1 is DFQATT, CDR2 SNEGSKA (reference sequence). The V end lost 1 base, the J end lost 4 bases, and 13 bases lay between the germline ends. CDR3 length: 14 residues. The CDR3 DNA reads TGCAGTGCTAGAGCAGGGGCGAGGTCCACTGAAGCTTTCTTT. This codes for CSARAGARSTEAFF.

This clonotype was seen a handful of times. The genes are TRBV30 and TRBJ2-6, with D possibly called TRBD1 or TRBD2 (5 bases each). V was trimmed by 1 base and J by 4 bases, leaving 8 bases between them. Germline V CDR1 and CDR2: GTSNPN, SVGIG (reference sequence). The length of the CDR3 is 14 residues. CDR3 in DNA: TGTGCCTGGAGTGCGGGGCGCGGGGCCAACGTCCTGACTTTC. Translated, it gives CAWSAGRGANVLTF.

This clonotype was counted only a few times. CDR3 protein: CASSSLPGEETQYF. The CDR3 nucleotides are TGTGCCAGCAGCTCCTTACCGGGGGAAGAGACCCAGTACTTC. The genes are TRBV7-6 and TRBJ2-5, with a possible D match to TRBD2 (6 bases). The CDR3 covers 14 residues. Germline CDR1 and CDR2: SGHVS and FNYEAQ. V was shortened by 4 bases and J by 3 bases, with 12 bases between the two germline ends.

The chain couples TRBV7-8 to TRBJ2-1, with D unclear. Germline V gene data show CDR1 as SGHVS and CDR2 as FQNEAQ. The CDR3 is 14 residues long. Trimming pared 6 bases from V and 7 bases from J, leaving 16 bases between. CDR3 coding DNA: TGTGCCAGCAGTTCGACGACCTGGGGAAATGAGCAGTTCTTC. It is translated as CASSSTTWGNEQFF. Supplemented by reference TRBV7-8 and TRBJ2-1, the full variable domain reads GAGVSQSPRYKVAKRGQDVALRCDPISGHVSLFWYQQALGQGPEFLTYFQNEAQLDKSGLPSDRFFAERPEGSVSTLKIQRTQQEDSAVYLCASSSTTWGNEQFFGPGTRLTVL.

The genes are TRBV5-6 and TRBJ2-3, with 8 bases identical to TRBD1. This CDR3 region has 15 residues. Germline V gene sequence: CDR1 SGHDT, CDR2 YYEEEE. Germline trimming cut 5 bases from V and 0 bases from J; bases unmatched to any gene: 5. DNA for the CDR3: TGTGCCAGCAGGTGGGGGACAGGAAGCACAGATACGCAGTATTTT. Translating gives CASRWGTGSTDTQYF.

The chain joins TRBV30 to TRBJ2-7; D is possibly TRBD1 (7 bases). Trimming stripped 3 bases from V and 5 bases from J, with 14 bases between. This CDR3 has 13 amino acids. In germline, CDR1 is GTSNPN, CDR2 SVGIG (reference sequence). The CDR3 is CAWSRQGGHEQYF. In DNA form, the CDR3 reads TGTGCCTGGAGCAGACAGGGAGGCCACGAGCAGTACTTC.

The chain combines TRBV7-6 with TRBJ1-2, with D unclear. The V gene lost 5 bases and the J gene lost 4 bases, with 11 bases spanning the gap. CDR1 is SGHVS and CDR2 is FNYEAQ in the germline V gene. The CDR3 has 13 residues. CDR3 nucleotide sequence: TGTGCCAGCAGCCAGGAACGGAGCTATGGCTACACCTTC. As protein: CASSQERSYGYTF.

V gene TRBV29-1 combines with J gene TRBJ2-7; 8 bases are a match to TRBD2. Germline V lookup: CDR1 SQVTM, CDR2 ANQGSEA. With 0 bases clipped from V and 4 bases from J, the junction kept 8 bases outside the gene matches. This CDR3 is 15 amino acids long. DNA for the CDR3: TGCAGCGTTGAAGATCGGGCTAGCGGGTGGTACGAGCAGTACTTC. Translating gives CSVEDRASGWYEQYF.

This chain links TRBV4-3 with TRBJ2-7; no definite D call. This CDR3 region has 14 residues. V was shortened by 0 bases and J by 2 bases, with 8 bases between the two germline ends. CDR1 LGHNA and CDR2 YSLEER come from the germline V gene. In DNA, the CDR3 is TGCGCCAGCAGCCAAGAGCTGTTAGCCTACGAGCAGTACTTC. Translating gives CASSQELLAYEQYF.

About this clonotype itself: At one end the junction does not follow the germline gene, possibly because of a read error. The V and J genes are TRBV27 and TRBJ2-1; 7 nucleotides match TRBD1. The CDR3 has 16 amino acids. In germline, CDR1 is MNHEY, CDR2 SMNVEV (reference sequence). CDR3 nucleotide sequence: TGTGCCAGCAGTTTAGGGGTCAGGGGGAAAGGCAATGGGCAGTTCTTC. Its protein is CASSLGVRGKGNGQFF.